This T cell receptor (beta chain) was captured in a study of shared clonotypes between healthy human individuals. General study findings and limits: Of the naive CD4 clonotypes, approximately 5% were shared across a few donors.

To note about this clone: The antigen remains undetermined.

CDR3 length: 12 amino acids. Per germline, CDR1 SQVTM and CDR2 ANQGSEA. V was trimmed by 2 bases and J by 2 bases, leaving 6 bases between them. In the naive CD8 group, cells lacked CD45RO and were positively selected for CCR7, so terminally differentiated effector memory CD45RA+ cells were left out. Donation came from healthy HIV-negative adults that had no recent acute infections or vaccinations. TCRdb's table, derived via immunoSEQ multiplex PCR, lists solely in-frame clones and lacks some. This table holds millions of clones, over 85% found once. V is TRBV29-1 and J is TRBJ1-1; D is perhaps TRBD1 (5 bases). Sequencing input: naive CD8+ T cells sorted from blood. The sequence derives from a man aged 18 to 30 in good health. CDR3 DNA: TGCAGCGTTGAAAGGGGAAACACTGAAGCTTTCTTT. Residues: CSVERGNTEAFF.